A single sample is the source of the 29 T cell receptor beta chains below, sequenced in a study of shared clonotypes between healthy human individuals. Assay: immunoSEQ multiplex PCR; the TCRdb copy retains only in-frame clones and omits some. Altogether roughly 1,600,000 clones are present, just under 99% being singletons, with the ten largest covering under 0.45%. Material: naive CD4+ T cells sorted from blood. Specified subset: CD45RA+ positively selected. The receptors come from a man younger than 40 in good health.

The chain uses TRBV7-9 and TRBJ1-2; tentative D call: TRBD1 (5 bases). Trimming stripped 2 bases from V and 2 bases from J, with 12 bases between. CDR1 is SEHNR, CDR2 FQNEAQ, per germline (reference sequence). CDR3 length equals 15 residues. CDR3 sequence: CASSLPGTANYGYTF. The CDR3 region has the DNA TGTGCCAGCAGCTTACCCGGGACGGCAAACTATGGCTACACCTTC.

The chain links TRBV6-1 to TRBJ1-2, with no clear D. Germline V gene data show CDR1 as MNHNS and CDR2 as SASEGT. The CDR3 length is 12 residues. Deletions cut 4 bases from V and 5 bases from J, with 8 bases between. The CDR3 DNA follows: TGTGCCAGCAGTGGTATTTTTTATGGCTACACCTTC. Amino acid sequence: CASSGIFYGYTF.

The CDR3 DNA reads TGCGCCAGCAGCTCGGCTCAGGGGAACACTGAAGCTTTCTTT. The encoded protein is CASSSAQGNTEAFF. This chain connects TRBV5-1 to TRBJ1-1; D may be TRBD1 (5 bases). Trimming cost V 3 bases and J 1 base, with 10 bases left between them. Germline assignment: CDR1 SGHRS and CDR2 YFSETQ. The length of the CDR3 is 14 residues.

The chain combines TRBV28 with TRBJ2-7; TRBD1 agrees at 7 bases. Per germline, CDR1 MDHEN and CDR2 SYDVKM. The V gene end was trimmed by 1 base and the J gene end by 1 base; junction bases not matched to a gene: 10. The CDR3 consists of 17 residues. The CDR3 region is CASSLSRQGIRSYEQYF. The CDR3 nucleotides are TGTGCCAGCAGTTTATCCCGACAGGGCATAAGGTCCTACGAGCAGTACTTC.

This chain connects TRBV5-1 to TRBJ2-1; the match to TRBD2 covers 8 bases. The trim removed 0 bases at V and 0 bases at J, leaving 5 bases unmatched. The CDR3 is 17 residues long. Germline CDR1 SGHRS, CDR2 YFSETQ. The CDR3 DNA reads TGCGCCAGCAGCTTGGTTACCGGGAGGGGCTCCTACAATGAGCAGTTCTTC. This encodes CASSLVTGRGSYNEQFF.

The CDR3 here is CSATSGRADEQFF. CDR3 nucleotides: TGCAGCGCGACTAGCGGGAGGGCGGATGAGCAGTTCTTC. The V gene is TRBV29-1, the J gene TRBJ2-1, with 14 bases matching TRBD2. V lost 7 bases to trimming and J lost 8 bases; unmatched junction nucleotides: 4. The CDR3 is made up of 13 amino acids. The V gene's germline CDR1 is SQVTM and CDR2 ANQGSEA.

J is TRBJ1-2 and V is TRBV28, with D uncertain. From germline, CDR1 is MDHEN and CDR2 SYDVKM. Between the trimmed V and J ends, which lost 5 bases and 4 bases, there was a span of 11 bases. The CDR3 covers 13 residues. The CDR3 sequence: CASSPPGPYGYTF. CDR3 nucleotide sequence: TGTGCCAGCAGTCCACCGGGTCCCTATGGCTACACCTTC.

Points on this clone: Other DNA sequences in this specimen translate into the identical CDR3. The chain joins TRBV5-1 to TRBJ2-1; D gene ambiguous. Trimming pared 0 bases from V and 2 bases from J, leaving 9 bases between. Germline CDR1 SGHRS, CDR2 YFSETQ. The CDR3 has 15 amino acids. Here the CDR3 reads CASSLDRTTYNEQFF. CDR3 DNA: TGCGCCAGCAGCTTGGACAGAACTACCTACAATGAGCAGTTCTTC.

The chain carries TRBV5-1 and TRBJ2-7; TRBD1 aligns across 7 bases. Trimming removed 0 bases from V and 6 bases from J; junction bases left unmatched: 6. The CDR3 contains 14 residues. Germline V gene sequence: CDR1 SGHRS, CDR2 YFSETQ. The CDR3 DNA reads as TGCGCCAGCAGCTTGGAGGGGGCTAACCCCGAGCAGTACTTC. This sequence encodes CASSLEGANPEQYF. Based on the CDR3 plus reference TRBV5-1 and TRBJ2-7, the full variable domain is KAGVTQTPRYLIKTRGQQVTLSCSPISGHRSVSWYQQTPGQGLQFLFEYFSETQRNKGNFPGRFSGRQFSNSRSEMNVSTLELGDSALYLCASSLEGANPEQYFGPGTRLTVT.

This chain joins TRBV27 and TRBJ2-7; the D is unclear. V gave up 2 bases and J gave up 6 bases, with 11 bases separating them. Germline V gene sequence: CDR1 MNHEY, CDR2 SMNVEV (reference sequence). The CDR3 extends over 13 amino acids. As DNA, the CDR3 is TGTGCCAGCAGTTTAGGGGTTTTCACCGAGCAGTACTTC. It yields the protein CASSLGVFTEQYF.

The chain has TRBV5-4 and TRBJ2-3, with TRBD1 identical over 8 bases. The CDR3 is 16 residues long. Trimming cost V 0 bases and J 4 bases; bases outside gene matches: 7. CDR1 is SGHNT and CDR2 is YYREEE in the germline V gene (reference sequence). CDR3 amino acids: CASSLGRGQGADTQYF. DNA of the CDR3: TGTGCCAGCAGCTTGGGCAGGGGGCAGGGGGCAGATACGCAGTATTTT.

The chain combines TRBV9 with TRBJ1-4; D ambiguous. The length of the CDR3 is 14 residues. Trimming took off 2 bases at V and 7 bases at J, with 12 bases between the two ends. Germline values: CDR1 SGDLS, CDR2 YYNGEE. The CDR3 here is CASSVDHGREKLFF. DNA of the CDR3: TGTGCCAGCAGCGTCGACCACGGTCGTGAAAAACTGTTTTTT.

The V gene is TRBV28, the J gene TRBJ2-1; maybe TRBD2 (6 bases). This CDR3 spans 15 amino acids. V lost 6 bases and J lost 4, with 16 bases in between. The V gene's germline CDR1 is MDHEN and CDR2 SYDVKM. DNA of the CDR3: TGTGCCAGCAGCCGGGGGAGTTACGGTTACAATGAGCAGTTCTTC. Translated, it gives CASSRGSYGYNEQFF.

The chain recombines TRBV20-1 with TRBJ2-1; TRBD2 might be the D (5 bases). The CDR3 spans 11 residues. Germline V CDR1 and CDR2: DFQATT, SNEGSKA (reference sequence). V dropped 5 bases and J dropped 10 bases, with 12 bases sitting between them. For the CDR3, the DNA is TGCAGTGCTCTGAACCGCGGGGAGCAGTTCTTC. This codes for CSALNRGEQFF.

This clone has a single count. The chain combines TRBV7-6 with TRBJ1-1; D is ambiguous. Germline V gene sequence: CDR1 SGHVS, CDR2 FNYEAQ. V was shortened by 3 bases and J by 4 bases, with 9 bases between the two germline ends. The CDR3 has 13 amino acids. For the CDR3, the DNA is TGTGCCAGCAGCTTCGGGCCAGTCACTGAAGCTTTCTTT. It translates to CASSFGPVTEAFF.

V is TRBV25-1 and J is TRBJ2-5, with D possibly matching TRBD2 (7 bases). The V gene's germline CDR1 is MGHDK and CDR2 SYGVNS. The CDR3 is 13 residues long. Trimming removed 11 bases from V and 7 bases from J, with 20 bases in between. This chain's CDR3 is CAASRGGVGTQYF. The CDR3 DNA sequence: TGTGCCGCCTCTCGCGGGGGCGTGGGGACCCAGTACTTC.

The chain has TRBV11-1 and TRBJ1-1; possible D gene TRBD1, 5 bases. CDR3 length: 14 amino acids. V was shortened by 6 bases and J by 5 bases, with 16 bases between the two germline ends. Germline V gene sequence: CDR1 SGHAT, CDR2 FQDESV (reference sequence). The CDR3 bases are TGTGCCAGCAGACTGATAGGGGCAGGGACTGAAGCTTTCTTT. Translation: CASRLIGAGTEAFF.

This clone came up once. The V gene is TRBV27, the J gene TRBJ2-1; unclear D gene. The CDR3 extends over 15 amino acids. Trimming removed 5 bases at V and 5 bases at J, with 16 bases between. Germline loops: CDR1 MNHEY, CDR2 SMNVEV (reference sequence). CDR3 bases: TGTGCCAGCAGTCCTACGTGGGCCTCAAACAATGAGCAGTTCTTC. Protein product: CASSPTWASNNEQFF.

Notes on this clone: Other DNA sequences from this sample encode an identical CDR3 as well. The rearrangement joins TRBV9 to TRBJ2-3, with D uncertain. The germline CDR1 and CDR2 sequences are SGDLS and YYNGEE. The V gene lost 0 bases and the J gene lost 5 bases, with 7 bases spanning the gap. This CDR3 has 13 amino acids. CDR3 sequence reads: CASSVDGRDTQYF. The CDR3 DNA follows: TGTGCCAGCAGCGTAGACGGCAGAGATACGCAGTATTTT.

J is TRBJ2-3 and V is TRBV19, with D possibly being TRBD1 (5 bases). Trimming stripped 3 bases from V and 0 bases from J, with 10 bases between. This CDR3 spans 15 amino acids. The germline V gene encodes CDR1 LNHDA and CDR2 SQIVND (reference sequence). The CDR3 here is CASSIRQGSTDTQYF. The CDR3, as DNA: TGTGCCAGTAGTATCCGGCAGGGTAGCACAGATACGCAGTATTTT.

This clone was seen just once. Within the sample, other DNA sequences also encode this same CDR3. This chain links TRBV18 with TRBJ1-1, with a possible D match to TRBD1 (5 bases). V lost 2 bases, J lost 1 base, and 8 bases lay in between. CDR3 length: 14 amino acids. Germline V gives CDR1 KGHSH, CDR2 LQKENI. In nucleotides, the CDR3 is TGTGCCAGCTCACCAGACAGACCGAACACTGAAGCTTTCTTT. This sequence encodes CASSPDRPNTEAFF.

CDR3 in amino acids: CASSLSTVGNTIYF. Written as DNA, the CDR3 is TGTGCCAGCTCACTAAGCACCGTTGGAAACACCATATATTTT. This rearrangement joins TRBV18 to TRBJ1-3; D is ambiguous. Trimming took 4 bases from V and 3 from J, leaving 10 bases between them. The germline gives CDR1 KGHSH, CDR2 LQKENI. This CDR3 spans 14 amino acids.

This chain joins TRBV5-1 and TRBJ2-7; 7 nucleotides align to TRBD1. V was pared by 3 bases and J by 0 bases, with 6 bases of the junction left unmatched. Looked up from germline, CDR1 is SGHRS and CDR2 is YFSETQ. The CDR3 sequence is 15 residues long. DNA of the CDR3: TGCGCCAGCAGCTCTACAGGGGTCAGCTCCTACGAGCAGTACTTC. Encoded protein: CASSSTGVSSYEQYF.

The table lists this clone with a count of one. The chain recombines TRBV2 with TRBJ2-7; the D call may be TRBD1 or TRBD2 (5 bases each). The CDR3 is 14 residues long. V dropped 8 bases and J dropped 1 base, with 15 bases sitting between them. Germline V gene sequence: CDR1 SNHLY, CDR2 FYNNEI. The chain's CDR3 is CASARVGLSYEQYF. CDR3 DNA sequence: TGTGCCAGCGCCAGGGTTGGACTGTCCTACGAGCAGTACTTC.

The chain couples TRBV6-5 to TRBJ2-2; 12 bases match TRBD1. V lost 2 bases, J lost 7 bases, and 5 bases stayed unmatched. This CDR3 spans 16 amino acids. Germline CDR1 reads MNHEY; CDR2 reads SVGAGI. Here the CDR3 DNA reads TGTGCCAGCAGTTACCTGGGACAGGGGGCGGTCGGGGAGCTGTTTTTT. Translated: CASSYLGQGAVGELFF.

The chain is built from TRBV5-4 and TRBJ2-7; maybe TRBD2 (5 bases). Trimming removed 2 bases from V and 4 bases from J, with 16 bases in between. The CDR3 spans 15 residues. Germline V gene sequence: CDR1 SGHNT, CDR2 YYREEE (reference sequence). The CDR3 DNA reads TGTGCCAGCAGCTTTGGCGGGCCCCTCCAGTACGAGCAGTACTTC. Its translation: CASSFGGPLQYEQYF. Variable domain in full (rest from reference TRBV5-4 and TRBJ2-7): ETGVTQSPTHLIKTRGQQVTLRCSSQSGHNTVSWYQQALGQGPQFIFQYYREEENGRGNFPPRFSGLQFPNYSSELNVNALELDDSALYLCASSFGGPLQYEQYFGPGTRLTVT.

Points on this clone: The same CDR3 arises from other DNA sequences in this sample as well. This chain joins TRBV28 and TRBJ2-7; D ambiguous. Germline V gene sequence: CDR1 MDHEN, CDR2 SYDVKM. The CDR3 is 12 residues long. Trimming shortened V by 5 bases and J by 3 bases, and 8 bases separated the two germline ends. CDR3 sequence: CASSLSSYEQYF. DNA of the CDR3: TGTGCCAGCAGTCTCTCCAGCTACGAGCAGTACTTC.

The J gene is TRBJ2-3, the V gene TRBV7-6; D might be TRBD1 or TRBD2, each matching 5 bases. CDR3 length equals 14 residues. Germline assignment: CDR1 SGHVS and CDR2 FNYEAQ. The V gene lost 2 bases and the J gene lost 6 bases, with 12 bases spanning the gap. The CDR3 DNA reads as TGTGCCAGCAGCTTAAACCGGGACGGGGATACGCAGTATTTT. Its translation is CASSLNRDGDTQYF.

The chain uses TRBV18 and TRBJ2-7, with D maybe TRBD2 (5 bases). V gave up 3 bases and J gave up 3 bases, with 12 bases separating them. From germline, CDR1 is KGHSH and CDR2 LQKENI. The CDR3 contains 14 residues. In DNA form, the CDR3 reads TGTGCCAGCTCACCTACCCGGGAAAACTACGAGCAGTACTTC. It yields the protein CASSPTRENYEQYF.